This T cell receptor beta chain appears in the sequencing data of a study of identical twins (dated by TCRdb to between 2015 and 2016). For context, the study as a whole: TCR alpha and beta repertoires from monozygotic twins, unrelated adults of various ages and cord blood were deep-sequenced to test whether fetal clonotypes persist. To rule out contamination, the twin experiments were replicated at different times with different library preparation protocols.

This clonotype was observed many times. The antigen it binds to is not known. Base qualities were left out, and no much larger clone turns up one base away. The method behind the library was 5' RACE. For sequencing, an Illumina HiSeq 2000 was employed. A universal primer binding site was added through template switching, and the final cDNA carried a unique molecular identifier so that TCR cDNA molecules could be counted accurately. Specific primers in the conserved constant-segment region were used to synthesize first-strand cDNA for TCR alpha and beta chains. To control for contamination, each cDNA library was double barcoded with a SMART-Mk sample barcode plus Illumina barcodes. TruSeq adapter sequences and Illumina sample barcodes were added in two successive PCR steps. Sequencing of the TCR alpha and beta cDNA libraries was done on the Illumina HiSeq platform using custom primers. The paper's processing steps were these. MiGEC processed the raw reads to extract unique molecular identifiers, while MiXCR was used to determine the CDR3 positions. For each individual, recombination models were inferred using an EM algorithm with the repgenHMM and IGoR tools. The tcR package in R was used for shared clonotype analysis, with sharing normalized by the product of cloneset sizes. To study raw recombination without the effects of thymic and clonal selection, out-of-frame nonproductive sequences were analyzed. TCRdb passed the public sequencing reads through fastp at Q25 and MiXCR, retaining productive beta sequences. All rows with the same CDR3 protein become a single entry with the most common DNA and genes. The V and J calls come from TCRdb's annotation, not from the publication. The sample records 450,000 to 650,000 distinct CDR3 sequences, 9.6% of which are singletons. The top ten constitute roughly 3% of the sample.

Measured from the cysteine to the phenylalanine, the CDR3 is 13 residues long. Left in the record is the CDR3 DNA by itself, 39 bases read in frame from the first base. The germline ends are 13 bases apart after V is trimmed by 10 bases and J by 4 bases. Via the germline V gene, CDR1 is ENHRY and CDR2 SYGVKD. Every donor was a healthy Caucasian. The twin cohort consisted of three pairs of female monozygotic twins, all aged roughly 18 to 29 years. RNA for TCR libraries was isolated from peripheral blood mononuclear cells. Overall study outcomes, separate from this receptor: Out-of-frame TCR alpha sharing in monozygotic twins was systematically underestimated by recombination models, whereas sharing between unrelated individuals was in agreement with the recombination models. Invariant T cells such as MAIT and iNKT could partly confound zero-insertion analyses, although diverse VJ usage argued against such confounding for most clonotypes. Excess twin sharing in beta out-of-frame sequences was weaker because fewer shared sequences lowered the signal-to-noise ratio. Compared with coincidental sharing between unrelated individuals, out-of-frame TCR alpha sequences shared between twins had an excess of sequences with low generation probability. Fewer insertions were carried by abundant cord blood beta clonotypes; a weaker similar trend was observed in young adult naive repertoires, while no such trend was observed in memory repertoires. Conclusions relied on cross-sectional statistical analysis, since the same donors could not be followed over many years.

In addition, the sample was reused for a study of yellow fever vaccine responses in identical twins. As the second publication notes: According to the authors, the vaccine-induced T cell response in identical twins seemed to be partly convergent and partly specific to each individual. Focusing on identical twins, the study followed the T cell clones that responded to the vaccine, and did so with precision.

Sequences were obtained from PBMCs. The chain is assembled from TRBV10-3 and TRBJ2-2; too little of a D gene remains to name it. This clonotype originated in a woman under 30 in good health. CDR3 region: CANIPEITGELFF. The DNA sequence follows: TGTGCCAACATTCCGGAGATCACCGGGGAGCTGTTTTTT.